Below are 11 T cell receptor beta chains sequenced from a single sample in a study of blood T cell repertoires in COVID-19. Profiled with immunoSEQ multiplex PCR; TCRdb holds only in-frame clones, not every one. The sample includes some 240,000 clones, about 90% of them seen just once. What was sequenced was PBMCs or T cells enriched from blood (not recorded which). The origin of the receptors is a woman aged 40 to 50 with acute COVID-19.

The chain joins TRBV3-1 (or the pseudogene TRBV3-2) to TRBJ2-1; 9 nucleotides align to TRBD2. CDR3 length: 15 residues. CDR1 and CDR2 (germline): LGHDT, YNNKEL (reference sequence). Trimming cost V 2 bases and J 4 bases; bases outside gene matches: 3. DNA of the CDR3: TGTGCCAGCAGCCAATTAGCGGGGGATTACAATGAGCAGTTCTTC. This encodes CASSQLAGDYNEQFF.

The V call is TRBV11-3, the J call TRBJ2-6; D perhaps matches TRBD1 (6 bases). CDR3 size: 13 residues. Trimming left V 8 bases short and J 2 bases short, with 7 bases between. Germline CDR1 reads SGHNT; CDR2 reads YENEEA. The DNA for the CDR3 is TGTGCCAGCCGGACAGCTGGGGCCAACGTCCTGACTTTC. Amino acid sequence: CASRTAGANVLTF.

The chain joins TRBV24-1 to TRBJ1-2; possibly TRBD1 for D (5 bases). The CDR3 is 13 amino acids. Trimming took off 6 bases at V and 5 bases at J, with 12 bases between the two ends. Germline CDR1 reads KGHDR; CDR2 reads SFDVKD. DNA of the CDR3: TGTGCCACCAGTCGCACGGGGGGGTATGGCTACACCTTC. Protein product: CATSRTGGYGYTF.

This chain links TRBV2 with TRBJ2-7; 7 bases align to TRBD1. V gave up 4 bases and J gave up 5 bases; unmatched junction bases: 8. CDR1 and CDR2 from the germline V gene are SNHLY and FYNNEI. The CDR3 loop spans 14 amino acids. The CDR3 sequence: CASSAWQGVNEQYF. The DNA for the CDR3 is TGTGCCAGCAGTGCATGGCAGGGGGTGAACGAGCAGTACTTC.

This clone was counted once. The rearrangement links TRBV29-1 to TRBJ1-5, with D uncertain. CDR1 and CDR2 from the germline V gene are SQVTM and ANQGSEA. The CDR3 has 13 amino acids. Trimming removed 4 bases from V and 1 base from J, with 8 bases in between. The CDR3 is CSVVEVSNQPQHF. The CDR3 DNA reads TGCAGCGTTGTTGAGGTCAGCAATCAGCCCCAGCATTTT.

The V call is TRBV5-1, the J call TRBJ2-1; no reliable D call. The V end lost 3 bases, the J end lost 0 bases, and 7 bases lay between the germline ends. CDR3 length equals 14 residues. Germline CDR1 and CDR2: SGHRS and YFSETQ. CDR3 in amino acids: CASSYSYSYNEQFF. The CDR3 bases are TGCGCCAGCAGCTATTCCTACTCCTACAATGAGCAGTTCTTC.

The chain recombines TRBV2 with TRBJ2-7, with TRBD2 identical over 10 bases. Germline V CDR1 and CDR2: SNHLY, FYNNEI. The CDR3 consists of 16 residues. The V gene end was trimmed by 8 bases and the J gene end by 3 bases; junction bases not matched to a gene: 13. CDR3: CASGGSGRSRRYEQYF. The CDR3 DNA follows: TGTGCCAGCGGAGGTAGCGGGAGGTCCCGACGCTACGAGCAGTACTTC. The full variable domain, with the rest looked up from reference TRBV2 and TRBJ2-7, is EPEVTQTPSHQVTQMGQEVILRCVPISNHLYFYWYRQILGQKVEFLVSFYNNEISEKSEIFDDQFSVERPDGSNFTLKIRSTKLEDSAMYFCASGGSGRSRRYEQYFGPGTRLTVT.

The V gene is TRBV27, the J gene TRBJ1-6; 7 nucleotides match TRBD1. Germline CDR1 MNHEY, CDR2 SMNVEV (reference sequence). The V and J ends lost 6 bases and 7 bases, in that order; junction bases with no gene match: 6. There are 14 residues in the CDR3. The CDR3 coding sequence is TGTGCCAGCAGACCGAACAGGGGAAATTCACCCCTCCACTTT. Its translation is CASRPNRGNSPLHF.

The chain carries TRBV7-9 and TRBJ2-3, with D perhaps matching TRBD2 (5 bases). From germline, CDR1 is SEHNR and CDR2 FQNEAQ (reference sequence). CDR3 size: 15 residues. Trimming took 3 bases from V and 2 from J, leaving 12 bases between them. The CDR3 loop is CASSFASGITDTQYF. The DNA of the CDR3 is TGTGCCAGCAGCTTCGCGTCGGGAATCACAGATACGCAGTATTTT.

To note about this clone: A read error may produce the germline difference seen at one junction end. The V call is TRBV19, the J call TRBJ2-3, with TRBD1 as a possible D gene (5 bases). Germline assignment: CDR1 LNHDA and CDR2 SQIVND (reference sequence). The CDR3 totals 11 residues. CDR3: CASGETGTQYF. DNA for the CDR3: TGTGCCAGTGGGGAAACAGGTACGCAGTATTTT.

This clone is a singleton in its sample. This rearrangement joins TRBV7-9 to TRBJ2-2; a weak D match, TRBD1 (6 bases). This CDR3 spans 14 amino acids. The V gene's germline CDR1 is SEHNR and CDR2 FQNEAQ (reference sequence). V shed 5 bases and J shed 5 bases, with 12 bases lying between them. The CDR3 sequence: CASSPPQGTGELFF. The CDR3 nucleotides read TGTGCCAGCAGCCCCCCGCAGGGGACCGGGGAGCTGTTTTTT.